This T cell receptor (beta chain) was sequenced for a study of blood T cell repertoires in COVID-19. Study context: Collection of acute and convalescent COVID-19 samples took place in the United States, Italy and Spain. The cDNA or gDNA used as material had been derived from T cells, B-cell-depleted T cells, or PBMCs.

Original analysis: Estimates of nucleated cell counts were drawn from the amplification of reference gene primers. Data came from immunoSEQ multiplex PCR; TCRdb stores just in-frame clones and leaves some out. The V and J calls and the clone size are those of that table, but D and trimming were determined from the DNA. The data contain fewer than 65,000 clones, about 87% of them singletons. The V gene end was trimmed by 5 bases and the J gene end by 6 bases; junction bases not matched to a gene: 4. This CDR3 is 12 amino acids long. Germline CDR1 is SGHAT and CDR2 is FQNNGV. The sample consisted of peripheral blood. This sequence originates from a man aged 60 to 69 with acute or convalescent COVID-19. The V gene is TRBV11-2, the J gene TRBJ2-7; 7 nucleotides match TRBD2. CDR3 DNA sequence: TGTGCCAGCAGCGGGAGGGTTGGCGAGCAGTACTTC. Protein product: CASSGRVGEQYF.